The 20 T cell receptor beta chains below come from one sample, sequenced in a study of T cells in localized non-small cell lung cancer. The table came from immunoSEQ multiplex PCR; TCRdb's copy has only in-frame clones and leaves some out. The profile shows about 43,000 clones, roughly 91% of them singletons. Sequencing was performed on PBMCs, taken before any cancer treatment. The receptor set was obtained from a woman aged 40 to 75 with stage II lung adenocarcinoma.

With regard to this clone: In the same sample, other DNA sequences code for this CDR3. The chain combines TRBV28 with TRBJ1-5; 9 bases agree with TRBD1. Germline-derived CDR1 and CDR2 are MDHEN and SYDVKM. This CDR3 contains 15 residues. The V segment lost 6 bases and the J segment 2 bases; nucleotides outside the gene matches: 5. The CDR3 sequence: CASSPTGGGNQPQHF. The CDR3 nucleotides read TGTGCCAGCAGCCCGACAGGGGGAGGCAATCAGCCCCAGCATTTT.

The chain is built from TRBV18 and TRBJ2-5; a possible D gene is TRBD2 (6 bases). Germline CDR1 reads KGHSH; CDR2 reads LQKENI. The CDR3 consists of 15 residues. Between the trimmed V and J ends, which lost 5 bases and 2 bases, there was a span of 15 bases. The CDR3, as DNA: TGTGCCAGCTCATTTAGTGGGCGGGATCAAGAGACCCAGTACTTC. Translating it yields CASSFSGRDQETQYF.

The chain uses TRBV7-9 and TRBJ2-3; TRBD2 matches 7 bases. The CDR3 totals 18 residues. V was pared by 2 bases and J by 1 base, with 12 bases of the junction left unmatched. Germline CDR1 reads SEHNR; CDR2 reads FQNEAQ (reference sequence). The CDR3 nucleotides read TGTGCCAGCAGCTTAACGGAGGTCAATAGCGGGCGCACAGATACGCAGTATTTT. It codes for CASSLTEVNSGRTDTQYF.

Concerning this clone itself: The junction does not match germline at one end; this may be a read error. The rearrangement joins TRBV2 to TRBJ2-7, with D possibly called TRBD1 or TRBD2 (7 bases each). The CDR3 length is 13 residues. Germline CDR1 is SNHLY and CDR2 is FYNNEI. Written as DNA, the CDR3 is TGTGCCAGCAGTGAAGAGCCTAGCGGAGGGGGCTCCTTC. It is translated as CASSEEPSGGGSF.

The chain couples TRBV21-1 to TRBJ1-6; the tabulated D call, TRBD1, remains unverified against the DNA. TRBV21-1 has pseudogene status. CDR3 size: 18 residues. CDR3 coding DNA: TGTGCCAGCAGCCTCCGGACAGGGACAAGCTCCTATAATTCACCCCTCCACTTT. Translating it yields CASSLRTGTSSYNSPLHF.

The chain recombines TRBV11-3 with TRBJ2-3, with a weak D call TRBD1 (6 bases). CDR3 length equals 16 residues. The V end was cut by 3 bases, the J end by 3 bases, with 16 bases between. Germline V gene data show CDR1 as SGHNT and CDR2 as YENEEA. The DNA of the CDR3 is TGTGCCAGCAGCTTCGGAGGTCAGGGGAAGACAGATACGCAGTATTTT. Translated, it gives CASSFGGQGKTDTQYF.

The rearrangement links TRBV28 to TRBJ1-1; no clear D. V lost 8 bases and J lost 4, with 17 bases in between. Germline CDR1 MDHEN, CDR2 SYDVKM. This CDR3 has 14 residues. CDR3 protein: CASALGPTGTEAFF. CDR3 bases: TGTGCCAGCGCCCTAGGGCCAACGGGCACTGAAGCTTTCTTT.

This clone was seen only once. This chain uses TRBV11-2 with TRBJ1-2; TRBD1 agrees at 8 bases. V lost 3 bases and J lost 0; bases outside the gene matches: 3. Germline loops: CDR1 SGHAT, CDR2 FQNNGV. The CDR3 is 15 residues long. The CDR3 DNA reads TGTGCCAGCAGCTTCGAGACAGGGGCTAACTATGGCTACACCTTC. Residues: CASSFETGANYGYTF.

V and J are TRBV14 and TRBJ1-1; D ambiguous. Germline V gives CDR1 SGHDN, CDR2 FVKESK. Trimming cost V 2 bases and J 0 bases, with 13 bases left between them. The CDR3 consists of 16 residues. The CDR3 DNA is TGTGCCAGCAGCCAACTCCGAGGACGTATGAACACTGAAGCTTTCTTT. Translated: CASSQLRGRMNTEAFF. The full variable domain, completed using reference TRBV14 and TRBJ1-1, is EAGVTQFPSHSVIEKGQTVTLRCDPISGHDNLYWYRRVMGKEIKFLLHFVKESKQDESGMPNNRFLAERTGGTYSTLKVQPAELEDSGVYFCASSQLRGRMNTEAFFGQGTRLTVV.

This clone was seen once. This chain uses TRBV5-8 with TRBJ2-1; TRBD2 might be the D (7 bases). The germline V gene has CDR1 SGHTS and CDR2 YDEGEE. CDR3 length: 13 amino acids. Trimming cost V 7 bases and J 3 bases, with 11 bases left between them. The CDR3 reads CASGGANYNEQFF. In DNA, the CDR3 is TGTGCCAGCGGGGGGGCAAACTACAATGAGCAGTTCTTC.

This rearrangement joins TRBV5-4 to TRBJ2-7; a weak D match, TRBD1 (5 bases). The CDR3 has 13 amino acids. Trimming shortened V by 2 bases and J by 7 bases, and 13 bases separated the two germline ends. Per the germline V gene, CDR1 is SGHNT and CDR2 is YYREEE (reference sequence). In DNA form, the CDR3 reads TGTGCCAGCAGCTTACAGAGAACAGGAGAGCAGTACTTC. It translates to CASSLQRTGEQYF. Drawing the rest from reference TRBV5-4 and TRBJ2-7, the complete variable domain is ETGVTQSPTHLIKTRGQQVTLRCSSQSGHNTVSWYQQALGQGPQFIFQYYREEENGRGNFPPRFSGLQFPNYSSELNVNALELDDSALYLCASSLQRTGEQYFGPGTRLTVT.

The J gene is TRBJ1-5, the V gene TRBV19; 7 bases match TRBD1. V lost 9 bases, J lost 2 bases, and 10 bases stayed unmatched. Germline loops: CDR1 LNHDA, CDR2 SQIVND (reference sequence). The CDR3 sequence is 15 residues long. The CDR3 loop is CASHPNRGGNQPQHF. CDR3 DNA sequence: TGTGCCAGCCACCCGAACAGGGGCGGCAATCAGCCCCAGCATTTT.

The rearrangement uses TRBV5-1 and TRBJ2-7; D unresolved. Germline V gives CDR1 SGHRS, CDR2 YFSETQ. Trimming removed 4 bases at V and 2 bases at J, with 19 bases between. The CDR3 is 16 residues long. The CDR3 region has the DNA TGCGCCAGCAGCCCTCTGACTGGGCCCCCCGCCTACGAGCAGTACTTC. It codes for CASSPLTGPPAYEQYF.

This rearrangement joins TRBV5-4 to TRBJ2-5; TRBD2 matches 11 bases. This CDR3 has 16 residues. From germline, CDR1 is SGHNT and CDR2 YYREEE (reference sequence). Trimming cost V 0 bases and J 1 base; bases outside gene matches: 2. CDR3 region: CASSLGSGGVQETQYF. The CDR3 region has the DNA TGTGCCAGCAGCTTGGGTAGCGGGGGGGTCCAAGAGACCCAGTACTTC. The full variable domain, its missing parts supplied by reference TRBV5-4 and TRBJ2-5, is ETGVTQSPTHLIKTRGQQVTLRCSSQSGHNTVSWYQQALGQGPQFIFQYYREEENGRGNFPPRFSGLQFPNYSSELNVNALELDDSALYLCASSLGSGGVQETQYFGPGTRLLVL.

The chain is built from TRBV5-5 and TRBJ1-5, with D unresolved. CDR3 length equals 15 residues. The ends were cut back, 1 base at V and 3 bases at J, with 11 bases in the middle. Germline V gene data show CDR1 as SGHKS and CDR2 as YYEKEE (reference sequence). The CDR3 region is CASSLTPPLNQPQHF. CDR3 nucleotide sequence: TGTGCCAGCAGCTTGACCCCCCCCCTCAATCAGCCCCAGCATTTT.

The V and J genes are TRBV2 and TRBJ1-5; 9 bases match TRBD1. Germline V gene lookup returns CDR1 SNHLY and CDR2 FYNNEI. The CDR3 is 14 residues long. The junction had 3 bases not matched to a gene; V was cut back by 4 bases and J by 5 bases. CDR3 loop: CASSVWTGDQPQHF. The CDR3 nucleotides are TGTGCCAGCAGTGTATGGACAGGGGATCAGCCCCAGCATTTT.

This chain connects TRBV6-1 to TRBJ1-5; tentative D call: TRBD1 (5 bases). The CDR3 is 15 residues long. Looked up from germline, CDR1 is MNHNS and CDR2 is SASEGT. The V end lost 5 bases, the J end lost 7 bases, and 18 bases lay between the germline ends. CDR3: CASSFSREVGQPQHF. The CDR3 DNA reads as TGTGCCAGCAGTTTTTCCAGGGAGGTTGGCCAGCCCCAGCATTTT.

The chain joins TRBV19 to TRBJ2-4; 9 bases match TRBD2. The J segment lost 4 bases and the V segment lost 3 bases, leaving 16 bases of the junction unmatched. Germline CDR1 LNHDA, CDR2 SQIVND (reference sequence). The CDR3 length is 19 residues. The CDR3 DNA reads as TGTGCCAGTAGTATTATCCCTCCCCTGAGCGGGAGGAATAAAAACATTCAGTACTTC. As protein: CASSIIPPLSGRNKNIQYF.

The J gene is TRBJ1-4, the V gene TRBV29-1, with 10 positions matching TRBD1. Germline loops: CDR1 SQVTM, CDR2 ANQGSEA. This CDR3 has 13 amino acids. The J segment lost 11 bases and the V segment lost 6 bases, leaving 9 bases of the junction unmatched. The CDR3 reads CSVAGTGDVKLFF. CDR3 sequence (DNA): TGCAGCGTCGCCGGGACAGGGGACGTCAAACTGTTTTTT. The whole variable domain, filled in from reference TRBV29-1 and TRBJ1-4, reads SAVISQKPSRDICQRGTSLTIQCQVDSQVTMMFWYRQQPGQSLTLIATANQGSEATYESGFVIDKFPISRPNLTFSTLTVSNMSPEDSSIYLCSVAGTGDVKLFFGSGTQLSVL.

J is TRBJ2-3 and V is TRBV18; possibly TRBD2 for D (7 bases). CDR1 is KGHSH and CDR2 is LQKENI in the germline V gene. Trimming stripped 8 bases from V and 4 bases from J, with 16 bases between. The CDR3 sequence is 14 residues long. The DNA of the CDR3 is TGTGCCAGCCCCGGTCCCGGGGGGCCAGATACGCAGTATTTT. Encoded protein: CASPGPGGPDTQYF. Filled out from reference TRBV18 and TRBJ2-3, the complete variable domain reads NAGVMQNPRHLVRRRGQEARLRCSPMKGHSHVYWYRQLPEEGLKFMVYLQKENIIDESGMPKERFSAEFPKEGPSILRIQQVVRGDSAAYFCASPGPGGPDTQYFGPGTRLTVL.